This T cell receptor (beta chain) appears in the sequencing data of a study of shared clonotypes between healthy human individuals (TCRdb year 2020). Looking at the study overall: The cohort comprised two women and a few men aged 18 to 49 years. Libraries were prepared and TCR repertoires were sequenced by different laboratories using diverse techniques, in order to increase sequencing depth and limit assay-specific biases. Per donor, leukapheresis produced somewhere between about 0.8 and 9 billion PBMCs. Per donor, three plates each were used for CD4 naive and CD4 memory, two for CD8 naive, and one for CD8 memory. Blood TCR repertoires of five healthy adults were deeply sequenced to estimate repertoire size and the extent of clonotype sharing between individuals.

This clone is a singleton in its sample. The clone's antigen remains unknown. No base quality values were provided; no much bigger clone lies one nucleotide off. The sample holds other DNA sequences that translate to the same CDR3. Measured from the cysteine to the phenylalanine, the CDR3 is 14 residues long. Only the CDR3 part of the read is kept: 42 bases, read in frame from the first base. Based on the germline V gene, the CDR1 and CDR2 sequences are MDHEN and SYDVKM. V is shortened by 5 bases, J by 1 base, and the region joining them spans 9 bases. TCR CDR3 regions were amplified from genomic DNA by multiplex PCR using the deep immunoSEQ assay. Extracted genomic DNA from each cell subset was distributed evenly across all wells of several immunoSEQ 96-well plates, and each plate was treated as a replicate. For sorted subsets, 200 to 250 ng of genomic DNA, equivalent to 25,000 to 35,000 T cell genomes, went into each replicate PCR. Purified libraries were measured with a Qubit 3.0 fluorometer, size-checked on a Bioanalyzer 2100, and measured again with the KAPA Library Quantification kit. Every immunoSEQ 96-well plate was sequenced on a dedicated single-read 150-cycle Illumina NextSeq 550 flow cell. The authors processed their data as follows. Because the immunoSEQ output held only junctional sequences and lacked quality scores, the filtering could not match the filtering applied to full-length reads. Sequences were annotated with PyIR, a Python wrapper for IgBLAST v1.9, and V/J genes and CDR3 were assigned using IMGT germline references. Reads were filtered out if the reads had weak V/J assignments (E-value above 1e-6), no CDR3, stop codons, out-of-frame junctions, or ambiguous translated residues. V3J clonotypes were defined as sequences sharing the same inferred V gene, J gene, and CDR3 amino acid sequence. Percentage overlap between repertoires was calculated by dividing the number of shared unique clonotypes by the size of the smaller repertoire. RTK rarefaction, the Chao1 estimator, and Recon v2.1 estimates of unobserved clonotypes were used to assess repertoire richness. Generation probabilities for all TCRbeta clonotypes obtained by the gDNA method from four donors were computed using OLGA. Drawn from immuneACCESS, this table holds only the in-frame rearrangements with V and J called that TCRdb kept. Clones are partly lost; checked studies trace under half to an unresolved V gene and leave the rest unexplained. V and J calls and clone size come straight from that table; D and trimming were deduced from the DNA. The sample includes roughly 2.2 million clones, with more than 80% observed a single time. Of the sample, roughly 0.36% is held by the ten largest clones.

Study-level results and caveats: Naive subsets generally had larger estimated clonotype richness than memory subsets did. Pairwise subsampling led to the expectation that sequencing depth would affect the degree of clonotype sharing among donors. Higher generation probabilities were observed for clonotypes shared by all four sorted-subset donors than for non-shared clonotypes. Incomplete sequencing was indicated by rarefaction of sorted-subset datasets, despite the large sequencing depth. Because the study included only a small number of donors, the genetic and exposure-history diversity represented was limited. When a few donors were compared, the shared fraction of clonotypes was about 5.2% for naive CD4, around 4% for naive CD8, 2% to 2.5% for memory CD4, and under 0.5% for memory CD8. Only blood was sampled, and tissue TCR repertoires likely differ from those in blood.

Donors were healthy HIV-negative adults with no recently reported acute infections or vaccinations. All donors were Caucasian adults living in Nashville, Tennessee, USA. CD4+ T cells were enriched by magnetic negative selection; naive cells were then positively selected on CD45RA, and the negative fraction formed the memory subset. Blood was obtained by leukapheresis, after which PBMCs were separated by Ficoll-Histopaque density gradient centrifugation and cryopreserved in liquid nitrogen vapor phase. Analytical flow cytometry was used to check the purity and quantity of every magnetically sorted T cell population. Genomic DNA was isolated from every sorted fraction and measured by UV absorbance on a Nanodrop 2000c.

The origin of this receptor is a man aged 18 to 30 in good health. Some clones in this sample may be carry-over from other donors' samples. What was sequenced was naive CD4+ T cells from PBMCs. The sample's cell subset or site label is to be understood as: CD45RA+ positively selected. The rearranged chain carries TRBV28 and TRBJ1-5; 5 matching bases give a weak D call of TRBD1. CDR3 region: CASSPGTSNQPQHF. The sequence in DNA is TGTGCCAGCAGTCCGGGGACCAGCAATCAGCCCCAGCATTTT.